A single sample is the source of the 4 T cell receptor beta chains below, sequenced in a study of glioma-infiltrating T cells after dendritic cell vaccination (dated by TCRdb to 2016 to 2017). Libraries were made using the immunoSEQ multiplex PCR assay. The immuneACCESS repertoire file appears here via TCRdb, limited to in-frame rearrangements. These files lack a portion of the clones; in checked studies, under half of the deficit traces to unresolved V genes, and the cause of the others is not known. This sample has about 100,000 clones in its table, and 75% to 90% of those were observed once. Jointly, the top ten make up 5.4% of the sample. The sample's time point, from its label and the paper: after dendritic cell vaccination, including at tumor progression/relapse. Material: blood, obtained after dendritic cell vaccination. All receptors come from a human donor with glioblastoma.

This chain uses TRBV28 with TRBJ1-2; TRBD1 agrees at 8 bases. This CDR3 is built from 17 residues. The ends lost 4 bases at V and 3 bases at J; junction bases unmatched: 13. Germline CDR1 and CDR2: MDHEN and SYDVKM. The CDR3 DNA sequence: TGTGCCAGCAGTTGGCCCGCCGGACAGGGCCTGGACTATGGCTACACCTTC. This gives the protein CASSWPAGQGLDYGYTF.

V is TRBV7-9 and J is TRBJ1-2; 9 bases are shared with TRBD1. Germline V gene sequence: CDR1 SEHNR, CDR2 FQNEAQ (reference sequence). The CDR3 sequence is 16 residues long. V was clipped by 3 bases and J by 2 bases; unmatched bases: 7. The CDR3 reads CASSFGGDRANYGYTF. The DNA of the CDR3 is TGTGCCAGCAGCTTCGGCGGGGACAGGGCAAACTATGGCTACACCTTC.

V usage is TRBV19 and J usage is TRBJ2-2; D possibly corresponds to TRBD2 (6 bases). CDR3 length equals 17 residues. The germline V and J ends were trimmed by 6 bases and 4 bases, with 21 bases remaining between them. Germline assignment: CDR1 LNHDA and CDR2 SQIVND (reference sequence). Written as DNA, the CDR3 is TGTGCCAGTAGCGGGTTGACTAGACGGATCCGCACCGGGGAGCTGTTTTTT. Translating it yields CASSGLTRRIRTGELFF.

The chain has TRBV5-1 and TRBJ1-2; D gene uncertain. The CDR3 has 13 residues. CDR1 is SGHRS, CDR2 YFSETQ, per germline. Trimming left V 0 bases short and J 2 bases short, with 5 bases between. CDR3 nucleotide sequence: TGCGCCAGCAGCTTGGTTGAGAACTATGGCTACACCTTC. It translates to CASSLVENYGYTF.